What follows are 20 T cell receptor beta chains derived from one specimen sequenced in a study of regulatory T cells in long-lasting Graves disease. Time point indicated: persistent/refractory GD, antithyroid drugs over 5 years with positive TRAb. Construction of the TCR library relied on RNA isolated from PBMCs. With iRepertoire HTBI primers and Arm-PCR of CDR3 regions, TCR beta libraries were built. Each CDR3 protein is one row after TCRdb ran MiXCR on the multiplex PCR reads. Of 310,000 or so distinct CDR3 sequences listed, 22% were seen once; the top ten hold 45% to 70%. The sample was peripheral blood mononuclear cells (PBMCs), taken when the disease was refractory, from a patient treated with antithyroid drugs. The source is a female donor with Graves disease.

This clonotype was counted at least ten times. The genes are TRBV5-6 and TRBJ2-7, with 7 bases matching TRBD1. The CDR3 is 16 amino acids. The ends lost 2 bases at V and 5 bases at J; junction bases unmatched: 13. The germline V gene has CDR1 SGHDT and CDR2 YYEEEE. DNA of the CDR3: TGTGCCAGCAGCTTTCAGGACAGGCCGTCCACGGACGAGCAGTACTTC. Translated, it gives CASSFQDRPSTDEQYF.

This sequence joins TRBV7-2 and TRBJ2-3; TRBD2 matches at 9 bases. Per germline, CDR1 SGHTA and CDR2 FQGNSA. CDR3 length: 15 amino acids. V lost 4 bases and J lost 2; bases outside the gene matches: 4. CDR3 DNA sequence: TGTGCCAGCAGCTCTAGCGGGATCAACACAGATACGCAGTATTTT. Translation gives CASSSSGINTDTQYF.

V and J are TRBV30 and TRBJ1-4, with D unresolved. Per the germline V gene, CDR1 is GTSNPN and CDR2 is SVGIG (reference sequence). The CDR3 has 15 residues. Trimming removed 0 bases at V and 0 bases at J, with 8 bases between. CDR3 DNA: TGTGCCTGGAGTGTAAGGAAGGCAACTAATGAAAAACTGTTTTTT. Encoded protein: CAWSVRKATNEKLFF.

This clonotype was observed a handful of times. The J gene is TRBJ1-2, the V gene TRBV10-3; 9 bases map to TRBD1. J was trimmed by 6 bases and V by 8 bases; bases with no gene match: 16. CDR1 is ENHRY, CDR2 SYGVKD, per germline. CDR3 length: 16 residues. The CDR3 coding sequence is TGTGCCATCTGGGTCCCCGACAGGGGGATTGGAGATGGCTACACCTTC. Its protein is CAIWVPDRGIGDGYTF.

The rearrangement joins TRBV9 to TRBJ2-5; D possibly uses TRBD1 or TRBD2 (5 bases each). The V gene lost 4 bases and the J gene lost 5 bases, with 18 bases spanning the gap. The CDR3 runs to 15 residues. Germline V CDR1 and CDR2: SGDLS, YYNGEE. CDR3 bases: TGTGCCAGCAGCCCCCGGGACCCTTGGGGCGAGACCCAGTACTTC. Its translation: CASSPRDPWGETQYF.

This clonotype has more than one count but fewer than ten. This chain links TRBV6-1 with TRBJ2-7; 12 nucleotides match TRBD2. Trimming at V came to 4 bases and at J to 2 bases, leaving 9 bases not matched to a gene. This CDR3 comprises 17 residues. The V gene's germline CDR1 is MNHNS and CDR2 SASEGT. The CDR3 loop is CASSGPSSGRATYEQYF. The CDR3 nucleotides are TGTGCCAGCAGTGGACCATCTAGCGGGAGGGCCACCTACGAGCAGTACTTC.

This clonotype has at least ten counts. The V gene is TRBV28, the J gene TRBJ1-5, with 10 nucleotides matching TRBD1. CDR1 MDHEN and CDR2 SYDVKM come from the germline V gene. The CDR3 consists of 15 residues. With 5 bases clipped from V and 7 bases from J, the junction kept 8 bases outside the gene matches. CDR3 region: CASSRRDRGNQPQHF. The CDR3 DNA is TGTGCCAGCAGTCGCCGGGACAGGGGAAACCAGCCCCAGCATTTT.

This clonotype was detected many times. J is TRBJ2-1 and V is TRBV12-3 or TRBV12-4; TRBD2 matches 12 bases. This CDR3 is 11 amino acids long. V trimming: 8 bases; J trimming: 10 bases; junction bases outside the gene matches: 0. The CDR3 bases are TGTGCCAGCCTAGCGGGAGGGGAGCAGTTCTTC. Its translation: CASLAGGEQFF.

With regard to this clonotype: Possible read error: a much larger clone is one base away. The chain couples TRBV7-2 to TRBJ2-5; 7 nucleotides match TRBD1. The CDR3 consists of 14 residues. Per germline, CDR1 SGHTA and CDR2 FQGNSA. The CDR3 DNA reads TGTGCCGGCAGCACCTCAGGGGGAAGGGAGACCCAGTACTTC. Translated: CAGSTSGGRETQYF.

This clonotype was seen more than once but under ten times. This sequence joins TRBV11-1 and TRBJ1-1; 9 nucleotides agree with TRBD1. CDR3 length: 15 amino acids. J lost 6 bases, V lost 4 bases, and 9 bases had no gene match. The germline CDR1 and CDR2 sequences are SGHAT and FQDESV (reference sequence). The CDR3 coding sequence is TGTGCCAGCAGCTCTCAAACAGGGGGCGCCTCTGAAGCTTTCTTT. Translation gives CASSSQTGGASEAFF.

This clonotype has at least ten counts. The genes are TRBV20-1 and TRBJ2-2; no clear D gene. Germline-derived CDR1 and CDR2 are DFQATT and SNEGSKA (reference sequence). The CDR3 sequence is 13 residues long. V was cut by 5 bases and J by 4 bases, with 11 bases left in between. DNA of the CDR3: TGCAGTGCTTTCGACACTATCACCGGGGAGCTGTTTTTT. The encoded protein is CSAFDTITGELFF.

CDR3 region: CASSPRDARSGANVLTF. As DNA, the CDR3 is TGTGCCAGCAGCCCGCGGGACGCACGATCTGGGGCCAACGTCCTGACTTTC. V is TRBV7-2 and J is TRBJ2-6; weak D call: TRBD2 (6 bases). CDR3 length: 17 amino acids. Germline V gene sequence: CDR1 SGHTA, CDR2 FQGNSA. Trimming took off 5 bases at V and 1 base at J, with 15 bases between the two ends. The variable domain in full, completed from reference TRBV7-2 and TRBJ2-6, reads GAGVSQSPSNKVTEKGKDVELRCDPISGHTALYWYRQSLGQGLEFLIYFQGNSAPDKSGLPSDRFSAERTGGSVSTLTIQRTQQEDSAVYLCASSPRDARSGANVLTFGAGSRLTVL.

This chain joins TRBV15 and TRBJ2-5, with 7 bases that match TRBD1. Per the germline V gene, CDR1 is LNHNV and CDR2 is YYDKDF (reference sequence). This CDR3 region has 14 residues. The J segment lost 1 base and the V segment lost 4 bases, leaving 3 bases of the junction unmatched. The CDR3 bases are TGTGCCACCAGCAAGGACAGGAGCCAAGAGACCCAGTACTTC. Translation gives CATSKDRSQETQYF.

The rearrangement joins TRBV29-1 to TRBJ1-1; D may be TRBD1 (5 bases). Trimming left V 6 bases short and J 0 bases short, with 11 bases between. The CDR3 runs to 13 residues. Germline values: CDR1 SQVTM, CDR2 ANQGSEA. This CDR3 reads CSVQGLMNTEAFF. As DNA, the CDR3 is TGCAGCGTCCAGGGACTGATGAACACTGAAGCTTTCTTT.

The rearrangement joins TRBV6-1 to TRBJ2-7, with 7 bases fitting TRBD2. J was trimmed by 0 bases and V by 2 bases; bases with no gene match: 4. This CDR3 has 15 residues. The germline CDR1 and CDR2 sequences are MNHNS and SASEGT. CDR3 region: CASSEQLASSYEQYF. The CDR3 nucleotides read TGTGCCAGCAGTGAACAACTAGCGAGCTCCTACGAGCAGTACTTC.

The genes are TRBV18 and TRBJ2-7; D unresolved. V was shortened by 0 bases and J by 5 bases, with 5 bases between the two germline ends. Germline CDR1 and CDR2: KGHSH and LQKENI. The CDR3 length is 12 residues. The DNA for the CDR3 is TGTGCCAGCTCACCACCGAGCAACGAGCAGTACTTC. As protein: CASSPPSNEQYF.

The genes are TRBV6-1 and TRBJ2-7; TRBD1 agrees at 8 bases. The germline V gene has CDR1 MNHNS and CDR2 SASEGT. The CDR3 spans 15 residues. V lost 5 bases to trimming and J lost 4 bases; unmatched junction nucleotides: 10. DNA of the CDR3: TGTGCCAGCAGTAGGCAACACAGGGGGGATTACGAGCAGTACTTC. Its protein is CASSRQHRGDYEQYF.

The chain carries TRBV29-1 and TRBJ1-2; perhaps TRBD1 as D (5 bases). Germline assignment: CDR1 SQVTM and CDR2 ANQGSEA. Trimming removed 7 bases at V and 4 bases at J, with 10 bases between. The CDR3 loop spans 11 amino acids. The CDR3: CSALTVYGYTF. The CDR3 nucleotides read TGCAGCGCCCTGACAGTCTATGGCTACACCTTC.

The chain is built from TRBV2 and TRBJ1-1; 9 bases map to TRBD1. The trim removed 11 bases at V and 4 bases at J, leaving 8 bases unmatched. CDR1 SNHLY and CDR2 FYNNEI come from the germline V gene. The CDR3 loop spans 13 amino acids. For the CDR3, the DNA is TGTGCCGGTAGACAGGGGGTGAGCACTGAAGCTTTCTTT. This translates into CAGRQGVSTEAFF.

This clonotype was found many times. This chain links TRBV30 with TRBJ2-1; 9 positions match TRBD2. The ends lost 4 bases at V and 5 bases at J; junction bases unmatched: 6. The CDR3 totals 14 residues. Germline V gives CDR1 GTSNPN, CDR2 SVGIG (reference sequence). The CDR3 bases are TGTGCCTGGACTAGCGGGAACGGGCACAATGAGCAGTTCTTC. It encodes CAWTSGNGHNEQFF.